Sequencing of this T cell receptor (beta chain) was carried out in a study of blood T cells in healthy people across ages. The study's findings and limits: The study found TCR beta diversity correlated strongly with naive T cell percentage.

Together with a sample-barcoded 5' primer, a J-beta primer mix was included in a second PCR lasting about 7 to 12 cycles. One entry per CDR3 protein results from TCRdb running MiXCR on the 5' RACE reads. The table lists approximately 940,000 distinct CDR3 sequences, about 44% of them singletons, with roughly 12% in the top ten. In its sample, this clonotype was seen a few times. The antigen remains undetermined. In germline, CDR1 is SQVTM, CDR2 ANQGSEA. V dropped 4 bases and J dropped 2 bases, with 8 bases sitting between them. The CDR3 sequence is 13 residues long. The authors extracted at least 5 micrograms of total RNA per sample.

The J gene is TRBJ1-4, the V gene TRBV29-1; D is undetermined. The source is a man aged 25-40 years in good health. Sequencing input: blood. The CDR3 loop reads CSVAGLTNEKLFF. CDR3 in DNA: TGCAGCGTTGCCGGGTTGACTAATGAAAAACTGTTTTTT.